Listed here are 8 T cell receptor beta chains from one sample, sequenced in a study of shared clonotypes between healthy human individuals. TCRdb's copy holds only in-frame clones and misses some; the assay was immunoSEQ multiplex PCR. The table shows about half a million clones, with 81% occurring only once. Sequenced sample: PBMCs. All receptors come from a woman aged 40 to 50 in good health. Some clones in this sample may be carry-over from other donors' samples.

At least ten counts were recorded for this clone. This chain links TRBV9 with TRBJ1-1; D is ambiguous. Germline V gives CDR1 SGDLS, CDR2 YYNGEE. The CDR3 runs to 14 residues. Trimming left V 4 bases short and J 0 bases short, with 10 bases between. The CDR3, as DNA: TGTGCCAGCAGCCGAGCTCACATGAACACTGAAGCTTTCTTT. It translates to CASSRAHMNTEAFF.

This clone occurred many times. The V call is TRBV30, the J call TRBJ2-2; 9 bases are a match to TRBD2. The CDR3 sequence is 15 residues long. Trimming took 2 bases from V and 8 from J; bases not matched to a gene: 9. Looked up from germline, CDR1 is GTSNPN and CDR2 is SVGIG (reference sequence). CDR3 protein: CAWSIVAGDGGELFF. In DNA form, the CDR3 reads TGTGCCTGGAGTATAGTAGCGGGGGACGGTGGGGAGCTGTTTTTT.

The chain joins TRBV5-1 to TRBJ2-7, with D perhaps matching TRBD1 (6 bases). The CDR3 covers 13 residues. Per the germline V gene, CDR1 is SGHRS and CDR2 is YFSETQ. Trimming removed 1 base at V and 3 bases at J, with 8 bases between. CDR3 coding DNA: TGCGCCAGCAGCTTGACAGGGTACTACGAGCAGTACTTC. Its protein product is CASSLTGYYEQYF.

The V gene is TRBV5-1, the J gene TRBJ2-1; 7 nucleotides align to TRBD1. Looked up from germline, CDR1 is SGHRS and CDR2 is YFSETQ. There are 13 residues in the CDR3. The J segment lost 8 bases and the V segment lost 2 bases, leaving 4 bases of the junction unmatched. CDR3 sequence: CASSLQGTDEQFF. DNA for the CDR3: TGCGCCAGCAGCTTACAGGGGACGGATGAGCAGTTCTTC.

V and J are TRBV5-5 and TRBJ2-7; D is uncertain. This CDR3 contains 14 residues. V was trimmed by 4 bases and J by 2 bases, leaving 13 bases between them. The germline CDR1 and CDR2 sequences are SGHKS and YYEKEE (reference sequence). Written as DNA, the CDR3 is TGTGCCAGCAGCGTGGTGGGTAATCCCTACGAGCAGTACTTC. Encoded protein: CASSVVGNPYEQYF.

This clone came up many times. The chain employs TRBV6-1 and TRBJ1-2, with TRBD1 matching over 10 bases. The CDR3 length is 14 residues. The germline CDR1 and CDR2 sequences are MNHNS and SASEGT. Losses at the gene ends were 4 bases for V and 6 bases for J; bases not matched to a gene: 5. CDR3 sequence reads: CASSAGTGADGYTF. The CDR3 DNA reads as TGTGCCAGCAGTGCCGGGACAGGGGCCGATGGCTACACCTTC.

CDR3 DNA sequence: TGTGCCAGCAGCCCTCGTCCGGGCTCCACCGGGGAGCTGTTTTTT. Translated: CASSPRPGSTGELFF. The genes are TRBV7-3 and TRBJ2-2; no firm D call. Germline assignment: CDR1 SGHTA and CDR2 FQGTGA. The V end lost 5 bases, the J end lost 4 bases, and 14 bases lay between the germline ends. CDR3 size: 15 residues. The full variable domain, rest sourced from reference TRBV7-3 and TRBJ2-2, is GAGVSQTPSNKVTEKGKYVELRCDPISGHTALYWYRQSLGQGPEFLIYFQGTGAADDSGLPNDRFFAVRPEGSVSTLKIQRTERGDSAVYLCASSPRPGSTGELFFGEGSRLTVL.

Regarding this clone: At the DNA level, this CDR3 is encoded by other sequences in the same sample as well. The V call is TRBV7-2, the J call TRBJ2-7; the D gene is possibly TRBD2 (5 bases). The V end lost 1 base, the J end lost 2 bases, and 6 bases lay between the germline ends. This CDR3 has 13 amino acids. Germline V gene data show CDR1 as SGHTA and CDR2 as FQGNSA. CDR3 region: CASSLVGTYEQYF. The CDR3, as DNA: TGTGCCAGCAGCTTAGTCGGGACCTACGAGCAGTACTTC. Full variable domain (remainder filled in from reference TRBV7-2 and TRBJ2-7): GAGVSQSPSNKVTEKGKDVELRCDPISGHTALYWYRQSLGQGLEFLIYFQGNSAPDKSGLPSDRFSAERTGGSVSTLTIQRTQQEDSAVYLCASSLVGTYEQYFGPGTRLTVT.